The rows below give T cell receptor beta chains drawn from one sample of a study of blood T cell repertoires in COVID-19. Assay: immunoSEQ multiplex PCR; the TCRdb copy retains only in-frame clones and omits some. The sample has around 300,000 clones, roughly 87% seen once. Sequenced: peripheral blood. The receptors originated from a human donor in a cohort sampled during active COVID-19. CDR3s include the opening cysteine and the closing phenylalanine or tryptophan. A D gene is named only where the DNA matches it firmly.

cdr3_aa | cdr3_nt | j_call | d_call | v_call
CASSEYFEQYF | TGTGCCAGCAGTGAATACTTCGAGCAGTACTTC | TRBJ2-7 | NA | TRBV25-1
CASSPRGTLNSNQPQHF | TGTGCCAGCTCACCGCGGGGGACCTTAAATAGCAATCAGCCCCAGCATTTT | TRBJ1-5 | NA | TRBV18
CASYPGQGANYGYTF | TGCGCCAGTTATCCGGGACAGGGCGCCAACTATGGCTACACCTTC | TRBJ1-2 | TRBD1 | TRBV5-1
CASSMRYNQPQHF | TGTGCCAGTAGTATGCGGTACAATCAGCCCCAGCATTTT | TRBJ1-5 | NA | TRBV19
CASSYVTGNSPLHF | TGTGCCAGCAGTTACGTGACAGGGAATTCACCCCTCCACTTT | TRBJ1-6 | TRBD1 | TRBV6-5
CASSVGVSGGADTQYF | TGTGCCAGCAGCGTAGGGGTTAGCGGGGGTGCCGATACGCAGTATTTT | TRBJ2-3 | TRBD2 | TRBV9
CASSLGFNVGLAMDTQYF | TGCGCCAGCAGCTTGGGGTTTAACGTCGGCCTAGCGATGGATACGCAGTATTTT | TRBJ2-3 | NA | TRBV5-1
CASSQRESRAQYF | TGCGCCAGCAGCCAACGGGAGTCCAGGGCCCAGTACTTC | TRBJ2-5 | NA | TRBV5-1
CASGWGQLPETQYF | TGTGCTAGTGGTTGGGGACAGCTCCCTGAGACCCAGTACTTC | TRBJ2-5 | TRBD1 | TRBV12-5
CASSLKPGLAGVFYEQFF | TGCGCCAGCAGCCTCAAACCGGGACTAGCGGGAGTTTTTTATGAGCAGTTCTTC | TRBJ2-1 | TRBD2 | TRBV5-1
CASRQGGGNEQFF | TGTGCCAGCAGGCAGGGGGGCGGCAATGAGCAGTTCTTC | TRBJ2-1 | NA | TRBV2
CASSYVGQNNQPQHF | TGTGCCAGCAGTTACGTTGGACAGAACAATCAGCCCCAGCATTTT | TRBJ1-5 | NA | TRBV7-2